The clone carrying this TCR beta chain was detected only once. This entry is derived from a study of CD8 T cells in Susac syndrome. Trimming removed 5 bases from V and 1 base from J, with 9 bases in between. The CDR3 extends over 13 amino acids. Germline loops: CDR1 SGHRS, CDR2 YFSETQ. Roughly 0.45 to 1 ug RNA was reverse transcribed with random hexamers. MiXCR, run by TCRdb on the immunoSEQ multiplex PCR reads, gives a single entry per CDR3 protein. The profile shows approximately 74,000 distinct CDR3 sequences, 90% to 95% of them singletons. This rearrangement joins TRBV5-1 to TRBJ1-1, with unresolved D. The sample was CD4+ T cells from PBMCs. The TCR originated in a human donor with Susac syndrome. The CDR3 sequence is CASRASRNTEAFF. CDR3 sequence (DNA): TGCGCCAGCAGGGCCTCAAGGAACACTGAAGCTTTCTTT.